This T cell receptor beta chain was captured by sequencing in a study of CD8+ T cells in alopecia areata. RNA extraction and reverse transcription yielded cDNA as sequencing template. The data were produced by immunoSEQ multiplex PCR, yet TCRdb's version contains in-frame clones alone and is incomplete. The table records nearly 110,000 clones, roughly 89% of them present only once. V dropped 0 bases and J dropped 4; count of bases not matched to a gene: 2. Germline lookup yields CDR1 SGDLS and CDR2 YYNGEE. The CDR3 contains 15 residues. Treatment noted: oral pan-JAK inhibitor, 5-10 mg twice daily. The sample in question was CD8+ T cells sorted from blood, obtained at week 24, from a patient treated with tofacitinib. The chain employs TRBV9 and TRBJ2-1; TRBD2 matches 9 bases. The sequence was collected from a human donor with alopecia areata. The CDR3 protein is CASSVVAGDYNEQFF. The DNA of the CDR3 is TGTGCCAGCAGCGTAGTAGCGGGGGATTACAATGAGCAGTTCTTC.